In this sample, the clone carrying this TCR beta chain turned up once. Trimming took 0 bases from V and 7 from J; bases not matched to a gene: 5. CDR1 is SGHAT, CDR2 FQDESV, per germline (reference sequence). CDR3 length: 14 amino acids. The sample is drawn from a study of blood T cell repertoires in COVID-19. Study as a whole: Specimens from acute and convalescent COVID-19 originated in the United States, Italy and Spain.

Profiled with immunoSEQ multiplex PCR; TCRdb holds only in-frame clones, not every one. The top ten hold 2% to 2.5% of the sample, which has a few hundred thousand clones, around 82% seen once. The TCR sequence derives from a woman in her sixties or seventies with acute or convalescent COVID-19. Sequencing input: peripheral blood. This chain joins TRBV11-1 and TRBJ1-1; 7 nucleotides match TRBD1. The CDR3 loop reads CASSLARTGYEAFF. The DNA of the CDR3 is TGTGCCAGCAGCTTAGCCCGGACAGGTTATGAAGCTTTCTTT.